Below, one TCR beta chain is given with its context. CDR1 KGHSH and CDR2 LQKENI come from the germline V gene. The CDR3 is made up of 15 amino acids. V lost 6 bases to trimming and J lost 4 bases; unmatched junction nucleotides: 4. The sample is drawn from a study of Ad26.COV2.S vaccination and SARS-CoV-2 variants. The wider study: Ad26.COV2.S, an intramuscular injection, was given once or twice 56 days apart.

Profiled with immunoSEQ multiplex PCR; TCRdb holds only in-frame clones, not every one. The sample has roughly 420,000 clones, roughly 89% seen once; the top ten hold approximately 2.5%. The treatment was: 19 received Ad26.COV2.S at low or high dose, single or two shots; several received placebo; per-sample allocation not given. The samples date from day 63 after the first vaccine or placebo injection. A Boston donor was an adult aged 18-55 years. The vaccine delivered Wuhan-strain SARS-CoV-2 spike through an Ad26 vector. The sample here was peripheral blood, taken in a trial of Ad26.COV2.S vaccine versus placebo. This rearrangement joins TRBV18 to TRBJ2-3; 13 nucleotides agree with TRBD2. The clonotype originates from a person between 18 and 59 years old who received the Ad26.COV2.S COVID-19 vaccine or a placebo. The CDR3 coding sequence is TGTGCCAGCTCCCAACTAGCGGGAGGGTCAGATACGCAGTATTTT. Amino acids: CASSQLAGGSDTQYF. Looking up the rest from reference TRBV18 and TRBJ2-3 gives the full variable domain: NAGVMQNPRHLVRRRGQEARLRCSPMKGHSHVYWYRQLPEEGLKFMVYLQKENIIDESGMPKERFSAEFPKEGPSILRIQQVVRGDSAAYFCASSQLAGGSDTQYFGPGTRLTVL.